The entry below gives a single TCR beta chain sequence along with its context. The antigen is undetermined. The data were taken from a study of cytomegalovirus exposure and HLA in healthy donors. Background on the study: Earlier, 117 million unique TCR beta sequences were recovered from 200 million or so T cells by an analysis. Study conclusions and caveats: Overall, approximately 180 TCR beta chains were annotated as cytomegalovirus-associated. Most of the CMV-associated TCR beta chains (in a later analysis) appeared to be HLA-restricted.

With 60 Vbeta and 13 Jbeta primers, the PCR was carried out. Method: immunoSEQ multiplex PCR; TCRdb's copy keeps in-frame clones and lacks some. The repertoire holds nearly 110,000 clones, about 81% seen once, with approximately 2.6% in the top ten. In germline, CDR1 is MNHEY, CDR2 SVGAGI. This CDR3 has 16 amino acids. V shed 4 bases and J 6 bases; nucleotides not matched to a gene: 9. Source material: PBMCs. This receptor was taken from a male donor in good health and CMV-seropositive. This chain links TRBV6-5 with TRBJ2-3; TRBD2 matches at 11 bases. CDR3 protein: CASSSRGPSGRDTQYF. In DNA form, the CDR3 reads TGTGCCAGCAGTTCCCGAGGGCCTAGCGGGAGGGATACGCAGTATTTT.